These 32 T cell receptor beta chains originate from one sample sequenced in a study of blood T cells in healthy people across ages. Primed by a sample-barcoded 5' primer and a J-beta primer mix, a second PCR proceeded for 7 to 11 cycles. One entry per CDR3 protein results from TCRdb running MiXCR on the 5' RACE reads. The repertoire holds roughly 730,000 distinct CDR3 sequences, with roughly three fifths as singletons. Sequenced sample: blood. The receptors were gathered from a man aged 35-49 years in good health.

This clonotype was counted only a few times. The chain joins TRBV12-3 or TRBV12-4 to TRBJ1-1; D not resolved. The CDR3 spans 14 residues. Trimming removed 3 bases at V and 0 bases at J, with 8 bases between. The CDR3 DNA sequence: TGTGCCAGCAGTTTGATGGGGATGAACACTGAAGCTTTCTTT. The encoded protein is CASSLMGMNTEAFF.

The gene calls are TRBV28 and TRBJ2-5; 12 nucleotides agree with TRBD2. The CDR3 is 16 amino acids. Germline CDR1 reads MDHEN; CDR2 reads SYDVKM. V lost 6 bases and J lost 4; bases outside the gene matches: 9. The CDR3 is CASSPGLAGRGETQYF. In DNA form, the CDR3 reads TGTGCCAGCAGCCCAGGACTAGCGGGAAGAGGAGAGACCCAGTACTTC.

This chain connects TRBV7-2 to TRBJ2-7, with TRBD2 matching over 7 bases. CDR1 and CDR2 from the germline V gene are SGHTA and FQGNSA. The length of the CDR3 is 13 residues. The J segment lost 6 bases and the V segment lost 6 bases, leaving 8 bases of the junction unmatched. In DNA form, the CDR3 reads TGTGCCAGCAGTGCCACGGGGAGGGGCGAGCAGTACTTC. Translated: CASSATGRGEQYF. Looking up the rest from reference TRBV7-2 and TRBJ2-7 gives the full variable domain: GAGVSQSPSNKVTEKGKDVELRCDPISGHTALYWYRQSLGQGLEFLIYFQGNSAPDKSGLPSDRFSAERTGGSVSTLTIQRTQQEDSAVYLCASSATGRGEQYFGPGTRLTVT.

This clonotype occurred once. The chain combines TRBV9 with TRBJ1-2; perhaps TRBD1 as D (5 bases). The CDR3 covers 17 residues. The germline V gene has CDR1 SGDLS and CDR2 YYNGEE. Trimming pared 3 bases from V and 8 bases from J, leaving 26 bases between. The CDR3 spells CASSAQTGTALGGGYTF. The CDR3 nucleotides read TGTGCCAGCAGCGCTCAGACCGGGACCGCATTGGGAGGAGGCTACACCTTC.

The CDR3 reads CASSWREGYEQYF. Here the CDR3 DNA reads TGTGCCAGCAGCTGGAGGGAGGGCTACGAGCAGTACTTC. V gene TRBV27 combines with J gene TRBJ2-7; 7 bases line up with TRBD2. The CDR3 covers 13 residues. Trimming at V came to 6 bases and at J to 3 bases, leaving 5 bases not matched to a gene. The germline V gene has CDR1 MNHEY and CDR2 SMNVEV (reference sequence).

V is TRBV20-1 and J is TRBJ2-5; the match to TRBD1 covers 8 bases. The CDR3 runs to 13 residues. Trimming cost V 6 bases and J 2 bases; bases outside gene matches: 5. Germline-derived CDR1 and CDR2 are DFQATT and SNEGSKA (reference sequence). The CDR3: CSALDREQETQYF. The CDR3 nucleotides read TGCAGTGCCCTGGACAGGGAGCAAGAGACCCAGTACTTC.

This chain links TRBV10-3 with TRBJ2-3, with 7 bases identical to TRBD2. Germline V gene data show CDR1 as ENHRY and CDR2 as SYGVKD. The CDR3 length is 20 residues. V shed 2 bases and J 1 base; nucleotides not matched to a gene: 18. In DNA, the CDR3 is TGTGCCATCAGTGAGCGAGGAACCCCGACTAGCACCGTAGGCACAGATACGCAGTATTTT. This sequence encodes CAISERGTPTSTVGTDTQYF.

This CDR3 reads CASEVGRSGNEQFF. CDR3 nucleotides: TGTGCCAGCGAAGTAGGGCGAAGCGGCAATGAGCAGTTCTTC. The chain combines TRBV7-2 with TRBJ2-1; D is possibly TRBD2 (5 bases). Between the trimmed V and J ends, which lost 8 bases and 6 bases, there was a span of 17 bases. Per the germline V gene, CDR1 is SGHTA and CDR2 is FQGNSA. The CDR3 spans 14 residues.

V is TRBV4-2 and J is TRBJ2-5, with 16 positions matching TRBD2. Germline-derived CDR1 and CDR2 are LGHNA and YNFKEQ. V trimming: 3 bases; J trimming: 5 bases; junction bases outside the gene matches: 9. The CDR3 contains 18 residues. CDR3 residues: CASSHSGTSGGAIETQYF. The DNA of the CDR3 is TGTGCCAGCAGCCATTCCGGGACTAGCGGGGGGGCGATCGAGACCCAGTACTTC.

The CDR3 DNA reads TGTGCCAGCAGCTCCCGGGACCTAGCGCTCTACAATGAGCAGTTCTTC. Encoded protein: CASSSRDLALYNEQFF. This sequence joins TRBV7-2 and TRBJ2-1, with a possible D match to TRBD2 (6 bases). This CDR3 comprises 16 residues. V was shortened by 4 bases and J by 3 bases, with 16 bases between the two germline ends. From germline, CDR1 is SGHTA and CDR2 FQGNSA.

The chain recombines TRBV20-1 with TRBJ2-7; D gene uncertain. Germline assignment: CDR1 DFQATT and CDR2 SNEGSKA (reference sequence). This CDR3 is 15 amino acids long. V was trimmed by 0 bases and J by 4 bases, leaving 16 bases between them. As DNA, the CDR3 is TGCAGTGCTAGAGATGATACGGGCCGCGGATACGAGCAGTACTTC. Protein: CSARDDTGRGYEQYF.

This clonotype was found a few times. The gene calls are TRBV10-3 and TRBJ1-2; D may be TRBD1 (6 bases). CDR1 is ENHRY and CDR2 is SYGVKD in the germline V gene. The CDR3 covers 13 residues. The V gene lost 7 bases and the J gene lost 6 bases, with 15 bases spanning the gap. The CDR3 DNA reads as TGTGCCATCAAACAGGGACCGCCGGATGGCTACACCTTC. Its translation: CAIKQGPPDGYTF.

This clonotype was detected a few times. J is TRBJ1-2 and V is TRBV25-1; D possibly corresponds to TRBD1 (5 bases). This CDR3 has 17 residues. Germline lookup yields CDR1 MGHDK and CDR2 SYGVNS. Trimming left V 3 bases short and J 4 bases short, with 21 bases between. CDR3 sequence (DNA): TGTGCCAGCAGTGATTTCCCACCCCAAGCAGGGAGCTATGGCTACACCTTC. Translation: CASSDFPPQAGSYGYTF.

The V and J genes are TRBV4-1 and TRBJ2-3; TRBD2 matches 8 bases. J gave up 4 bases and V 8 bases, and 8 bases lay outside the gene matches. The CDR3 spans 14 residues. Germline values: CDR1 MGHRA, CDR2 YSYEKL. DNA of the CDR3: TGCGCCAGCCGCGCGGCAGCGGGGGCAGATACGCAGTATTTT. It yields the protein CASRAAAGADTQYF.

This chain joins TRBV27 and TRBJ2-7, with D uncertain. Trimming took 8 bases from V and 0 from J, leaving 11 bases between them. The germline gives CDR1 MNHEY, CDR2 SMNVEV (reference sequence). The length of the CDR3 is 13 residues. This chain's CDR3 is CASAPGGSYEQYF. The DNA for the CDR3 is TGTGCCAGCGCGCCCGGTGGCTCCTACGAGCAGTACTTC.

This chain joins TRBV20-1 and TRBJ2-4; TRBD2 agrees at 11 bases. The V and J ends lost 2 bases and 1 base, in that order; junction bases with no gene match: 10. Germline CDR1 and CDR2: DFQATT and SNEGSKA (reference sequence). This CDR3 comprises 18 residues. The CDR3 DNA follows: TGCAGTGCTAGAATACTAGCGGGGGTCATTGGGGCCAAAAACATTCAGTACTTC. As protein: CSARILAGVIGAKNIQYF.

The chain couples TRBV4-1 to TRBJ2-3; D possibly corresponds to TRBD2 (5 bases). This CDR3 has 15 amino acids. Germline CDR1 MGHRA, CDR2 YSYEKL. The germline V and J ends were trimmed by 5 bases and 0 bases, with 12 bases remaining between them. This CDR3 is CASSAVGVSTDTQYF. The CDR3, as DNA: TGCGCCAGCAGCGCCGTCGGGGTTAGCACAGATACGCAGTATTTT.

The chain joins TRBV6-1 to TRBJ2-3; 8 bases align to TRBD2. CDR3 length: 15 residues. The germline CDR1 and CDR2 sequences are MNHNS and SASEGT. V trimming: 0 bases; J trimming: 7 bases; junction bases outside the gene matches: 6. CDR3 bases: TGTGCCAGCAGTGAAGCAACTAGCGGCGGGAATACGCAGTATTTT. The encoded protein is CASSEATSGGNTQYF.

The rearrangement links TRBV20-1 to TRBJ1-4; maybe TRBD1 (6 bases). Trimming removed 6 bases from V and 8 bases from J, with 16 bases in between. CDR3 size: 13 residues. Germline assignment: CDR1 DFQATT and CDR2 SNEGSKA (reference sequence). CDR3 loop: CSAHERGGEKLFF. Here the CDR3 DNA reads TGCAGTGCACACGAGAGGGGGGGGGAAAAACTGTTTTTT.

This clonotype appeared once. The gene calls are TRBV29-1 and TRBJ2-5, with D perhaps TRBD1 (6 bases). The J call is uncertain, as TRBJ2-7 better fits the DNA end. CDR1 and CDR2 (germline): SQVTM, ANQGSEA. CDR3 length equals 12 residues. The CDR3 nucleotides are TGCAGCGTTGAAGGTAGCAGGGGCGAGCAGTACTTC. This gives the protein CSVEGSRGEQYF.

V gene TRBV29-1 combines with J gene TRBJ2-7; the match to TRBD2 covers 13 bases. The CDR3 consists of 16 residues. Unmatched junction bases numbered 11, after V lost 6 bases and J lost 3 bases. Germline-derived CDR1 and CDR2 are SQVTM and ANQGSEA. This CDR3 reads CSVRTSGRPVGYEQYF. As DNA, the CDR3 is TGCAGCGTGCGGACTAGCGGGAGACCAGTTGGCTACGAGCAGTACTTC.

This clonotype was observed a few times. J is TRBJ2-5 and V is TRBV20-1, with D maybe TRBD1 (7 bases). This CDR3 is 11 amino acids long. Germline CDR1 DFQATT, CDR2 SNEGSKA (reference sequence). Here the CDR3 DNA reads TGCAGCGCCAGGGGGGAGGAGACCCAGTACTTC. Protein sequence: CSARGEETQYF.

This clonotype was observed a single time. The chain links TRBV3-1 to TRBJ2-7, with TRBD1 matching over 7 bases. V shed 1 base and J 6 bases; nucleotides not matched to a gene: 9. This CDR3 is 15 amino acids long. The germline gives CDR1 LGHDT, CDR2 YNNKEL (reference sequence). CDR3 loop: CASSQVPLTGAEQYF. The CDR3 region has the DNA TGTGCCAGCAGCCAAGTGCCTCTTACAGGGGCCGAGCAGTACTTC.

This chain links TRBV20-1 with TRBJ2-6; no definite D call. The CDR3 spans 14 residues. V shed 5 bases and J shed 0 bases, with 8 bases lying between them. From germline, CDR1 is DFQATT and CDR2 SNEGSKA (reference sequence). Here the CDR3 reads CSAAPPSGANVLTF. For the CDR3, the DNA is TGCAGTGCTGCTCCGCCCTCTGGGGCCAACGTCCTGACTTTC.

The chain uses TRBV11-2 and TRBJ2-3, with D perhaps assigned TRBD1 or TRBD2 (6 bases each). The CDR3 totals 15 residues. Trimming stripped 6 bases from V and 1 base from J, with 14 bases between. Germline-derived CDR1 and CDR2 are SGHAT and FQNNGV. CDR3 residues: CASSGGRDRTDTQYF. CDR3 coding DNA: TGTGCCAGCAGTGGGGGGCGGGACCGCACAGATACGCAGTATTTT.

CDR3 region: CASSQAVTPNEQFF. CDR3 bases: TGTGCCAGCAGCCAAGCCGTCACCCCCAATGAGCAGTTCTTC. The chain has TRBV14 and TRBJ2-1, with no clear D. Germline V gene data show CDR1 as SGHDN and CDR2 as FVKESK. The length of the CDR3 is 14 residues. Trimming cost V 1 base and J 6 bases, with 10 bases left between them.

The chain links TRBV27 to TRBJ2-4, with 12 positions matching TRBD1. Germline assignment: CDR1 MNHEY and CDR2 SMNVEV (reference sequence). The V segment lost 0 bases and the J segment 8 bases; nucleotides outside the gene matches: 2. This CDR3 has 15 residues. The CDR3 loop reads CASSLSGQGADIQYF. The CDR3 DNA is TGTGCCAGCAGTTTATCGGGACAGGGGGCTGACATTCAGTACTTC.

CDR3 nucleotides: TGTGCCAGCTCACTAAAACACAAAGACCCCTACGAGCAGTACTTC. Its protein product is CASSLKHKDPYEQYF. The genes are TRBV18 and TRBJ2-7; D is unclear. Trimming removed 4 bases at V and 2 bases at J, with 15 bases between. The CDR3 spans 15 residues. The V gene's germline CDR1 is KGHSH and CDR2 LQKENI.

The chain joins TRBV7-9 to TRBJ2-6, with D possibly TRBD1 on 6 matching bases. Trimming took off 5 bases at V and 2 bases at J, with 10 bases between the two ends. CDR1 SEHNR and CDR2 FQNEAQ come from the germline V gene (reference sequence). The CDR3 has 15 residues. DNA of the CDR3: TGTGCCAGCAGCCCGGACAGAACTGGGGCCAACGTCCTGACTTTC. The encoded protein is CASSPDRTGANVLTF.

At least ten counts were recorded for this clonotype. The chain couples TRBV6-5 to TRBJ2-7, with TRBD1 matching 9 bases. Germline CDR1 reads MNHEY; CDR2 reads SVGAGI. V was clipped by 2 bases and J by 4 bases; unmatched bases: 9. The CDR3 has 16 residues. CDR3 sequence: CASSYPKDRGKYEQYF. DNA of the CDR3: TGTGCCAGCAGTTACCCGAAGGACAGGGGAAAATACGAGCAGTACTTC.

The J gene is TRBJ2-1, the V gene TRBV11-2, with 10 bases fitting TRBD1. Germline V CDR1 and CDR2: SGHAT, FQNNGV. V was clipped by 4 bases and J by 6 bases; unmatched bases: 6. CDR3 length equals 15 residues. CDR3 sequence reads: CASSWGTGVVNEQFF. CDR3 coding DNA: TGTGCCAGCAGCTGGGGGACAGGGGTAGTCAATGAGCAGTTCTTC.

The chain links TRBV28 to TRBJ2-4, with a tentative D call TRBD1 (7 bases). The CDR3 is made up of 14 amino acids. V dropped 7 bases and J dropped 2 bases, with 12 bases sitting between them. CDR1 and CDR2 (germline): MDHEN, SYDVKM. For the CDR3, the DNA is TGTGCCAGCAAGGAGGGGGCGACCAAAAACATTCAGTACTTC. It translates to CASKEGATKNIQYF.